The 17 T cell receptor beta chains below come from one sample, sequenced in a study of identical twins. TCRdb processed the 5' RACE reads anew with MiXCR; each CDR3 protein has one entry. Among under 300,000 distinct CDR3 sequences listed, roughly 13% were seen once. The sample was also reused in another study, on yellow fever vaccine responses in identical twins.

Sequencing used memory (CD45RO+) T cells sorted from blood. These receptors were collected from a woman between 18 and 29 years old in good health.

This sequence joins TRBV18 and TRBJ1-2, with D possibly TRBD1 on 6 matching bases. Germline CDR1 KGHSH, CDR2 LQKENI. Trimming took 5 bases from V and 8 from J, leaving 12 bases between them. The CDR3 covers 12 residues. This CDR3 reads CASSARGTGYTF. CDR3 sequence (DNA): TGTGCCAGCTCAGCGAGGGGGACGGGCTACACCTTC.

CDR3 sequence (DNA): TGCAGTGCTAGCCCAGGGACCAGCGGAAATGAGCAGTTCTTC. Translated: CSASPGTSGNEQFF. The V call is TRBV20-1, the J call TRBJ2-1, with D possibly being TRBD1 or TRBD2 (5 bases each). V gave up 3 bases and J gave up 7 bases, with 16 bases separating them. Germline assignment: CDR1 DFQATT and CDR2 SNEGSKA (reference sequence). The CDR3 loop spans 14 amino acids.

There are a few counts of this clonotype. This sequence joins TRBV3-1 and TRBJ2-5; D may be TRBD2 (5 bases). This CDR3 is built from 13 residues. Germline V gene lookup returns CDR1 LGHDT and CDR2 YNNKEL (reference sequence). The V gene lost 4 bases and the J gene lost 5 bases, with 11 bases spanning the gap. In nucleotides, the CDR3 is TGTGCCAGCAGCCTAGGGAGTGGGGAGACCCAGTACTTC. Residues: CASSLGSGETQYF.

This clonotype came up a few times. The chain is built from TRBV6-1 and TRBJ1-2; TRBD1 might be the D (6 bases). Germline V CDR1 and CDR2: MNHNS, SASEGT. The V end was cut by 6 bases, the J end by 7 bases, with 24 bases between. The CDR3 totals 16 residues. In DNA form, the CDR3 reads TGTGCCAGCAGAAAAACAGGGAGCAGCCTCTACTCTGGCTACACCTTC. Translating gives CASRKTGSSLYSGYTF.

Only a few counts were recorded for this clonotype. This chain links TRBV7-9 with TRBJ2-5; 9 nucleotides agree with TRBD1. This CDR3 comprises 16 residues. Per germline, CDR1 SEHNR and CDR2 FQNEAQ (reference sequence). The ends lost 2 bases at V and 1 base at J; junction bases unmatched: 5. CDR3 bases: TGTGCCAGCAGCTTAATGCTGGGACAGGGCCAAGAGACCCAGTACTTC. Protein product: CASSLMLGQGQETQYF. The full variable domain, completed using reference TRBV7-9 and TRBJ2-5, is DTGVSQNPRHKITKRGQNVTFRCDPISEHNRLYWYRQTLGQGPEFLTYFQNEAQLEKSRLLSDRFSAERPKGSFSTLEIQRTEQGDSAMYLCASSLMLGQGQETQYFGPGTRLLVL.

This clonotype has a handful of counts. Written as DNA, the CDR3 is TGTGCCAGCAGTCCCCGGCTAGCGGGAGACGGAGAGCAGTTCTTC. Encoded protein: CASSPRLAGDGEQFF. The chain carries TRBV27 and TRBJ2-1; 10 bases map to TRBD2. From germline, CDR1 is MNHEY and CDR2 SMNVEV (reference sequence). Trimming took 5 bases from V and 10 from J; bases not matched to a gene: 11. CDR3 length: 15 amino acids.

The chain carries TRBV5-1 and TRBJ2-5; 8 positions agree with TRBD2. J was trimmed by 5 bases and V by 4 bases; bases with no gene match: 10. Germline CDR1 and CDR2: SGHRS and YFSETQ. The CDR3 totals 15 residues. For the CDR3, the DNA is TGCGCCAGCAGCCCGGGACTAGGGTACGGGGAGACCCAGTACTTC. It encodes CASSPGLGYGETQYF.

This clonotype was seen only a few times. The junction shows a germline mismatch at one end, possibly a read error. This chain links TRBV7-2 with TRBJ1-1, with D tentatively TRBD1 (5 bases). This CDR3 contains 11 residues. Germline-derived CDR1 and CDR2 are SGHTA and FQGNSA. The DNA of the CDR3 is TGTGCCAGCAGCTTAGCAATACAGGCGGACTTT. It yields the protein CASSLAIQADF.

The sample holds a few counts of this clonotype. The V gene is TRBV7-2, the J gene TRBJ2-2; D ambiguous. V was cut by 1 base and J by 2 bases, with 8 bases left in between. The CDR3 loop spans 15 amino acids. Germline lookup yields CDR1 SGHTA and CDR2 FQGNSA. CDR3 DNA: TGTGCCAGCAGCTTAGGTTGGGGAAACACCGGGGAGCTGTTTTTT. This translates into CASSLGWGNTGELFF.

In this sample, this clonotype turned up a few times. The gene calls are TRBV3-1 and TRBJ2-7; no firm D call. Germline loops: CDR1 LGHDT, CDR2 YNNKEL (reference sequence). Trimming shortened V by 0 bases and J by 3 bases, and 15 bases separated the two germline ends. The CDR3 has 16 residues. The CDR3 DNA reads as TGTGCCAGCAGCCAAGATAGAGGTCACAAAAACTACGAGCAGTACTTC. It yields the protein CASSQDRGHKNYEQYF.

This clonotype was detected a few times. CDR3 residues: CASSLTSGDHNEQFF. The CDR3 region has the DNA TGTGCCAGCAGTCTTACTAGCGGGGACCACAATGAGCAGTTCTTC. The J gene is TRBJ2-1, the V gene TRBV4-2; 10 nucleotides match TRBD2. V dropped 6 bases and J dropped 5; count of bases not matched to a gene: 7. The CDR3 consists of 15 residues. Germline CDR1 LGHNA, CDR2 YNFKEQ.

V usage is TRBV28 and J usage is TRBJ2-5; possibly TRBD2 for D (5 bases). Trimming stripped 3 bases from V and 2 bases from J, with 10 bases between. Germline CDR1 MDHEN, CDR2 SYDVKM. CDR3 size: 14 residues. The CDR3 DNA reads as TGTGCCAGCAGTTTGTTCGGGGTACAAGAGACCCAGTACTTC. This encodes CASSLFGVQETQYF. Full variable domain (rest looked up from reference TRBV28 and TRBJ2-5): DVKVTQSSRYLVKRTGEKVFLECVQDMDHENMFWYRQDPGLGLRLIYFSYDVKMKEKGDIPEGYSVSREKKERFSLILESASTNQTSMYLCASSLFGVQETQYFGPGTRLLVL.

This clonotype was counted between two and nine times. The chain has TRBV5-1 and TRBJ2-1; 8 nucleotides line up with TRBD2. There are 15 residues in the CDR3. V was clipped by 1 base and J by 8 bases; unmatched bases: 8. Germline CDR1 is SGHRS and CDR2 is YFSETQ. The CDR3 DNA reads as TGCGCCAGCAGCTTGCTCGGGGGGGCCGGGTATGAGCAGTTCTTC. It is translated as CASSLLGGAGYEQFF.

A few counts support this clonotype. The chain employs TRBV7-8 and TRBJ2-4; D unclear. Per the germline V gene, CDR1 is SGHVS and CDR2 is FQNEAQ. Trimming stripped 1 base from V and 0 bases from J, with 7 bases between. The CDR3 runs 15 residues. In DNA form, the CDR3 reads TGTGCCAGCAGCTTAGGACTCGTAGCCAAAAACATTCAGTACTTC. Translated: CASSLGLVAKNIQYF.

This chain links TRBV6-1 with TRBJ2-3; perhaps TRBD2 as D (6 bases). V dropped 5 bases and J dropped 1 base, with 7 bases sitting between them. Per the germline V gene, CDR1 is MNHNS and CDR2 is SASEGT. This CDR3 spans 13 amino acids. As DNA, the CDR3 is TGTGCCAGCAGTAGGAGGGGCACAGATACGCAGTATTTT. Its translation is CASSRRGTDTQYF.

This rearrangement joins TRBV20-1 to TRBJ2-1; D perhaps matches TRBD1 (6 bases). Germline CDR1 reads DFQATT; CDR2 reads SNEGSKA (reference sequence). The CDR3 has 15 residues. Trimming stripped 6 bases from V and 13 bases from J, with 28 bases between. CDR3 in DNA: TGCAGTGCCCCGACCCAGGGGCCCAACCCCGGAGTTCAGTTCTTC. Its translation is CSAPTQGPNPGVQFF.

This clonotype was detected a few times. V and J are TRBV2 and TRBJ2-1, with 14 bases lining up with TRBD2. The length of the CDR3 is 15 residues. The J segment lost 9 bases and the V segment lost 3 bases, leaving 4 bases of the junction unmatched. Germline V CDR1 and CDR2: SNHLY, FYNNEI. The CDR3 sequence: CASSETSGGAAEQFF. In DNA form, the CDR3 reads TGTGCCAGCAGTGAGACTAGCGGGGGGGCGGCTGAGCAGTTCTTC. Drawing the rest from reference TRBV2 and TRBJ2-1, the complete variable domain is EPEVTQTPSHQVTQMGQEVILRCVPISNHLYFYWYRQILGQKVEFLVSFYNNEISEKSEIFDDQFSVERPDGSNFTLKIRSTKLEDSAMYFCASSETSGGAAEQFFGPGTRLTVL.